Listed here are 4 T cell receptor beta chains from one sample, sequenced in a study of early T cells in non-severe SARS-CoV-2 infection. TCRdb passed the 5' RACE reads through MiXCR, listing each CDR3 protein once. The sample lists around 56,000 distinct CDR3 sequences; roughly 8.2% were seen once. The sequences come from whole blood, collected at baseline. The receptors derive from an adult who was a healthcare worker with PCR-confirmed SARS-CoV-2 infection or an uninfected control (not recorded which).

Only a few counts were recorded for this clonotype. The CDR3 here is CASSLSGGIYNEQFF. The CDR3 DNA follows: TGTGCCAGCAGCTTGTCGGGGGGAATCTACAATGAGCAGTTCTTC. The rearrangement uses TRBV7-9 and TRBJ2-1; TRBD2 aligns across 7 bases. Germline CDR1 reads SEHNR; CDR2 reads FQNEAQ (reference sequence). The CDR3 has 15 residues. V lost 3 bases and J lost 3; bases outside the gene matches: 5.

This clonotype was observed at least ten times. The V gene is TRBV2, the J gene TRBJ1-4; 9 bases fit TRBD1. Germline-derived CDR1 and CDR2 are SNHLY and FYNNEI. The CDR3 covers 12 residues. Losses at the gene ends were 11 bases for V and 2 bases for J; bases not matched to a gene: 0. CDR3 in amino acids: CAGQGTNEKLFF. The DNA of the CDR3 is TGTGCCGGACAGGGGACTAATGAAAAACTGTTTTTT.

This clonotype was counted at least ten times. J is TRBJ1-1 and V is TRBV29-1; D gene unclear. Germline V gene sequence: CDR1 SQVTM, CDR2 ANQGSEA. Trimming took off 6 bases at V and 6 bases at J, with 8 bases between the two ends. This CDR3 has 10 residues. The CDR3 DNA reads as TGCAGCGTGTCAGGAGCTGAAGCTTTCTTT. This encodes CSVSGAEAFF. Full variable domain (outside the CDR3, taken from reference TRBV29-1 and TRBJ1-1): SAVISQKPSRDICQRGTSLTIQCQVDSQVTMMFWYRQQPGQSLTLIATANQGSEATYESGFVIDKFPISRPNLTFSTLTVSNMSPEDSSIYLCSVSGAEAFFGQGTRLTVV.

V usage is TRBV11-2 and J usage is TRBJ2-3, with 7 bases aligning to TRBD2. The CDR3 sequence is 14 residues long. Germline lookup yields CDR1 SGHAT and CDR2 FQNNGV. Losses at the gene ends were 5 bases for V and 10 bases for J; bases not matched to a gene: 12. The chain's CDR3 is CASSPGTIGRPQYF. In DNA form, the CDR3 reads TGTGCCAGCAGCCCCGGGACTATCGGAAGGCCGCAGTATTTT.